Sequencing of this TCR beta chain was carried out in a study of T cells in Graves' hyperthyroidism and ophthalmopathy. Study as a whole: Peripheral blood samples were taken at initial diagnosis, prior to any treatment.

This CDR3 has 12 amino acids. Trimming cost V 6 bases and J 7 bases, with 13 bases left between them. Diagnosis relied on clinical symptoms, serum thyroxine and TRAb, thyroid ultrasound and orbital computed tomography. Note on this clonotype: Its antigen is not identified.

Overall study findings and caveats: Blood also contained most expanded thyroid clonotypes above 0.001. A model using 13 V-J features told ophthalmopathy apart from stable hyperthyroidism.

RNA transcripts served as the template for amplifying TCR beta CDR3 regions. Initially, a first-round RT-PCR of the TCR CDR3 employed the HTBI primer set. TCRdb re-derived calls from the multiplex PCR reads in MiXCR, one entry per CDR3 protein. Of about 520,000 distinct CDR3 sequences listed, roughly a quarter are singletons. The TCR comes from a woman in her 30s with Graves' ophthalmopathy. Source material: blood. The chain uses TRBV12-3 or TRBV12-4 and TRBJ2-7; D uncertain. CDR3 protein: CASSRLADEQYF. The CDR3, as DNA: TGTGCCAGCAGCCGTCTGGCGGATGAGCAGTACTTC.